Listed below are T cell receptor beta chains from one sample, sequenced in a study of blood T cell repertoires in COVID-19. Clones were read by immunoSEQ multiplex PCR, and TCRdb kept only the in-frame ones, dropping some. The sample has around 100,000 clones, approximately 90% seen once; the top ten hold around 2.3%. Sequencing was performed on peripheral blood. Receptors were obtained from a human donor with active COVID-19. The donor label of this sample is uncertain. Both conserved end residues are part of each CDR3. A D gene is named only where the DNA matches it firmly. Not every row has a clone size; where given, it reads once, few, many or a size class.

>.|TRBJ2-7|TRBD2|TRBV29-1|16
CSVEDQVAGATYEQYF
TGCAGCGTTGAAGATCAGGTAGCGGGGGCCACCTACGAGCAGTACTTC
>.|TRBJ2-7|TRBD2|TRBV6-6|14
CASRRTSGVYEQYF
TGTGCCAGCAGAAGGACTAGCGGGGTCTACGAGCAGTACTTC
>few|TRBJ2-2|.|TRBV14|15
CASSQATGWHGELFF
TGTGCCAGCAGCCAGGCTACAGGGTGGCACGGGGAGCTGTTTTTT
>once|TRBJ2-7|.|TRBV6-2/TRBV6-3|13
CASSSISGYEQYF
TGTGCCAGCAGCTCCATCTCCGGCTACGAGCAGTACTTC
>.|TRBJ1-1|.|TRBV10-3|12
CAGQAEGTEAFF
TGTGCCGGCCAAGCGGAAGGCACTGAAGCTTTCTTT
>.|TRBJ2-5|TRBD2|TRBV9|14
CASSEAGGLETQYF
TGTGCCAGCAGCGAGGCGGGGGGGCTAGAGACCCAGTACTTC
>.|TRBJ2-7|TRBD1|TRBV19|13
CASSQDRGYEQYF
TGTGCCAGTAGCCAGGACAGGGGCTACGAGCAGTACTTC
>.|TRBJ1-5|.|TRBV6-5|12
CASSQVGQPQHF
TGTGCCAGCAGTCAGGTGGGTCAGCCCCAGCATTTT
>.|TRBJ2-1|TRBD2|TRBV25-1|14
CASSLSGGASEQFF
TGTGCCAGCAGTCTTAGCGGGGGGGCAAGTGAGCAGTTCTTC
>.|TRBJ2-6|TRBD1|TRBV27|18
CASSLRGQTYSGANVLTF
TGTGCCAGCAGTTTACGGGGACAGACTTACTCTGGGGCCAACGTCCTGACTTTC
>.|TRBJ1-1|.|TRBV7-2|15
CASSLDGGENTEAFF
TGTGCCAGCAGCTTAGACGGAGGGGAGAACACTGAAGCTTTCTTT
>.|TRBJ2-1|.|TRBV5-1|15
CASSLQEGGPNEQFF
TGCGCCAGCAGCTTGCAAGAGGGGGGGCCCAATGAGCAGTTCTTC
>few|TRBJ1-2|.|TRBV7-9|15
CASSLSQGSTNGYTF
TGTGCCAGCAGCCTGTCACAGGGATCAACGAATGGCTACACCTTC
>once|TRBJ2-1|.|TRBV5-6|16
CASSLGVGGQYSEQFF
TGTGCCAGCAGCTTGGGGGTCGGGGGACAGTACAGTGAGCAGTTCTTC
>.|TRBJ2-7|TRBD1|TRBV3-1/TRBV3-2|15
CASSQTGQGSYEQYF
TGTGCCAGCAGCCAGACGGGACAGGGGTCCTACGAGCAGTACTTC
>.|TRBJ2-7|TRBD1|TRBV7-2|16
CASSPSGTGLPYEQYF
TGTGCCAGCAGCCCATCTGGGACAGGGTTACCCTACGAGCAGTACTTC
>.|TRBJ1-5|.|TRBV7-2|14
CASSSPGAVQPQHF
TGTGCCAGCAGCTCTCCAGGGGCGGTACAGCCCCAGCATTTT
>.|TRBJ1-1|.|TRBV7-8|15
CASIPAGAANTEAFF
TGTGCCAGCATACCCGCAGGGGCGGCGAACACTGAAGCTTTCTTT
>once|TRBJ1-5|TRBD1|TRBV27|17
CASSPQGARDNDQPQHF
TGTGCCAGCAGTCCGCAGGGGGCGAGGGATAACGATCAGCCCCAGCATTTT
>.|TRBJ1-2|TRBD1|TRBV7-9|13
CASSLVQGIGYTF
TGTGCCAGCAGCTTAGTACAGGGGATCGGCTACACCTTC
>.|TRBJ2-5|TRBD2|TRBV10-2|16
CASSEALAGNEETQYF
TGCGCCAGCAGTGAGGCTTTAGCGGGGAATGAGGAGACCCAGTACTTC
>.|TRBJ1-3|.|TRBV9|13
CASSEAGMNTIYF
TGTGCCAGCAGCGAGGCAGGGATGAACACCATATATTTT
>.|TRBJ1-2|.|TRBV6-5|14
CASIVLGGNYGYTF
TGTGCCAGCATCGTTTTGGGAGGGAACTATGGCTACACCTTC
>.|TRBJ2-7|TRBD1|TRBV5-4|15
CASSTGTGLMREQYF
TGTGCCAGCAGTACCGGGACAGGTCTAATGCGGGAGCAGTACTTC
>.|TRBJ2-2|TRBD2|TRBV3-1/TRBV3-2|16
CASSQGGLASAGELFF
TGTGCCAGCAGCCAAGGAGGACTAGCATCCGCCGGGGAGCTGTTTTTT
>.|TRBJ1-2|.|TRBV6-5|14
CASSYDRTNYGYTF
TGTGCCAGCAGTTACGACAGGACAAACTATGGCTACACCTTC
>.|TRBJ2-7|.|TRBV9|13
CASSVVGRGEQYF
TGTGCCAGCAGCGTAGTCGGTAGGGGCGAGCAGTACTTC
>.|TRBJ1-5|.|TRBV19|17
CASSIDRGGDSNQPQHF
TGTGCCAGTAGTATAGATCGGGGTGGGGATAGCAATCAGCCCCAGCATTTT
>.|TRBJ1-2|TRBD1|TRBV28|13
CASRRQGTGGYTF
TGTGCCAGCAGGAGACAGGGTACAGGTGGCTACACCTTC